Shown below are 29 T cell receptor beta chains from a single sample sequenced in a study of preoperative IRX-2 immunotherapy in early breast cancer (dated by TCRdb to the late 2010s). The treatment or condition label of this sample denotes: preoperative locoregional IRX-2 cytokine immunotherapy. Library method: the immunoSEQ multiplex PCR assay. TCRdb carries this immuneACCESS record with in-frame sequences only. Its versions omit some clonotypes, under half of them owing to an unresolved V gene in the studies checked, with the rest unexplained. Present in this sample are roughly 99,000 clones, 86% of which were seen just once. Under 2.5% of the sample comes from the top ten. Specimen: tumor tissue, collected after IRX-2 immunotherapy. All receptors derive from a human donor with breast cancer.

This chain joins TRBV5-1 and TRBJ1-6; D gene uncertain. The CDR3 runs to 15 residues. Trimming removed 4 bases from V and 3 bases from J, with 11 bases in between. Germline V gene lookup returns CDR1 SGHRS and CDR2 YFSETQ. CDR3 loop: CASSAGQSYNSPLHF. The DNA of the CDR3 is TGCGCCAGCAGCGCGGGTCAGAGCTATAATTCACCCCTCCACTTT.

CDR3 loop: CATSRDLIPQPQHF. CDR3 DNA: TGTGCCACCAGCAGAGATCTAATCCCCCAGCCCCAGCATTTT. The V gene is TRBV15, the J gene TRBJ1-5; D is unresolved. V dropped 0 bases and J dropped 7 bases, with 10 bases sitting between them. CDR3 length: 14 amino acids. CDR1 LNHNV and CDR2 YYDKDF come from the germline V gene (reference sequence). The variable domain in full, with the rest retrieved from reference TRBV15 and TRBJ1-5, is DAMVIQNPRYQVTQFGKPVTLSCSQTLNHNVMYWYQQKSSQAPKLLFHYYDKDFNNEADTPDNFQSRRPNTSFCFLDIRSPGLGDTAMYLCATSRDLIPQPQHFGDGTRLSIL.

The rearrangement uses TRBV15 and TRBJ2-5; D might be TRBD1 or TRBD2, each matching 5 bases. Trimming cost V 0 bases and J 5 bases, with 16 bases left between them. CDR1 and CDR2 from the germline V gene are LNHNV and YYDKDF (reference sequence). The CDR3 extends over 16 amino acids. DNA for the CDR3: TGTGCCACCAGCAGAGATCTAGCACAAAAGGGGGAGACCCAGTACTTC. This codes for CATSRDLAQKGETQYF.

This clone has more than one count but fewer than ten. The J gene is TRBJ1-2, the V gene TRBV30; possible D gene TRBD1, 5 bases. The CDR3 runs 18 residues. CDR1 and CDR2 (germline): GTSNPN, SVGIG (reference sequence). Trimming stripped 5 bases from V and 5 bases from J, with 30 bases between. CDR3 sequence reads: CAWWSRDLIQEQGYGYTF. CDR3 sequence (DNA): TGTGCCTGGTGGTCCCGGGACCTAATCCAAGAGCAAGGTTATGGCTACACCTTC.

This clone was detected many times. V is TRBV7-6 and J is TRBJ2-1; D call uncertain. Germline V lookup: CDR1 SGHVS, CDR2 FNYEAQ. The CDR3 spans 14 residues. Deletions cut 5 bases from V and 5 bases from J, with 13 bases between. The CDR3 nucleotides are TGTGCCAGCAGCCAGACATACAGAAACAATGAGCAGTTCTTC. This gives the protein CASSQTYRNNEQFF.

V is TRBV6-8 and J is TRBJ1-3; no firm D call. This CDR3 has 15 amino acids. The ends were cut back, 3 bases at V and 0 bases at J, with 9 bases in the middle. Germline lookup yields CDR1 MNHGY and CDR2 SAAAGT. The CDR3: CASSYGETSGNTIYF. Written as DNA, the CDR3 is TGTGCCAGCAGTTATGGGGAGACCTCTGGAAACACCATATATTTT.

The chain uses TRBV5-1 and TRBJ1-4; no clear D. Germline loops: CDR1 SGHRS, CDR2 YFSETQ. Trimming took 2 bases from V and 6 from J, leaving 11 bases between them. This CDR3 has 14 amino acids. Here the CDR3 reads CASSFGQEDEKLFF. CDR3 sequence (DNA): TGCGCCAGCAGCTTCGGCCAGGAGGATGAAAAACTGTTTTTT.

J is TRBJ2-3 and V is TRBV11-3, with 14 bases lining up with TRBD2. Germline V gene sequence: CDR1 SGHNT, CDR2 YENEEA. Trimming at V came to 5 bases and at J to 6 bases, leaving 1 base not matched to a gene. The length of the CDR3 is 14 residues. In DNA form, the CDR3 reads TGTGCCAGCAGCAGACTAGCGGGGGGGGATACGCAGTATTTT. Residues: CASSRLAGGDTQYF.

This clone was detected a few times. This chain connects TRBV19 to TRBJ1-5, with D unclear. V lost 5 bases and J lost 3, with 5 bases in between. The germline CDR1 and CDR2 sequences are LNHDA and SQIVND (reference sequence). CDR3 length: 12 amino acids. The CDR3 coding sequence is TGTGCCAGTAGTTTCCTCAATCAGCCCCAGCATTTT. This gives the protein CASSFLNQPQHF.

A word on this clone: One end of the junction does not line up with germline, which may come from a read error. The chain links TRBV7-8 to TRBJ2-5, with a possible D match to TRBD1 (6 bases). The CDR3 extends over 15 amino acids. Germline lookup yields CDR1 SGHVS and CDR2 FQNEAQ. The CDR3 spells CARSLGAWGRETQYF. The CDR3 region has the DNA TGTGCCAGAAGCTTGGGGGCCTGGGGGCGAGAGACCCAGTACTTC.

The chain couples TRBV29-1 to TRBJ1-1, with 7 nucleotides matching TRBD1. The CDR3 is 13 residues long. V was pared by 7 bases and J by 0 bases, with 5 bases of the junction left unmatched. Germline values: CDR1 SQVTM, CDR2 ANQGSEA. The CDR3 loop is CSASTGMNTEAFF. DNA for the CDR3: TGCAGCGCTTCGACAGGGATGAACACTGAAGCTTTCTTT.

CDR3 DNA: TGTGCCAGCAGCCAAGATACTAGTCTGAGAGAGACCCAGTACTTC. This sequence encodes CASSQDTSLRETQYF. The J gene is TRBJ2-5, the V gene TRBV14; the D gene is possibly TRBD2 (5 bases). Trimming cost V 0 bases and J 4 bases, with 12 bases left between them. The germline CDR1 and CDR2 sequences are SGHDN and FVKESK. CDR3 length equals 15 residues.

The V gene is TRBV6-7, the J gene TRBJ1-2, with D maybe TRBD1 (5 bases). TRBV6-7 is an ORF, with its function uncertain. The germline V and J ends were trimmed by 1 base and 3 bases, with 12 bases remaining between them. The CDR3 extends over 15 amino acids. In nucleotides, the CDR3 is TGTGCCAGCAGTTACTTGGGGCGCCGGGACTATGGCTACACCTTC. Amino acid sequence: CASSYLGRRDYGYTF.

The DNA for the CDR3 is TGTGCCAGTAGTGAACGAGGTCCAAGCTCTGGAAACACCATATATTTT. Translation gives CASSERGPSSGNTIYF. The chain is built from TRBV19 and TRBJ1-3; D gene ambiguous. This CDR3 spans 16 amino acids. The germline V gene encodes CDR1 LNHDA and CDR2 SQIVND (reference sequence). V was cut by 5 bases and J by 0 bases, with 14 bases left in between.

The chain has TRBV28 and TRBJ1-1; 12 positions match TRBD1. This CDR3 has 16 residues. Per germline, CDR1 MDHEN and CDR2 SYDVKM. Losses at the gene ends were 5 bases for V and 4 bases for J; bases not matched to a gene: 8. The chain's CDR3 is CASSDRDRGPSTEAFF. Here the CDR3 DNA reads TGTGCCAGCAGTGATCGGGACAGGGGGCCCTCCACTGAAGCTTTCTTT.

The chain links TRBV6-7 to TRBJ2-1; 9 bases line up with TRBD2. TRBV6-7 is identified as an open reading frame with a role that is uncertain. The CDR3 spans 16 residues. Trimming removed 5 bases from V and 6 bases from J; junction bases left unmatched: 11. The CDR3 region has the DNA TGTGCCAGCAGTGAATATCGTGGCGGGGGGGCCAATGAGCAGTTCTTC. It specifies CASSEYRGGGANEQFF.

This clone was seen just once. The chain couples TRBV2 to TRBJ2-7; D tentatively fits TRBD1 or TRBD2 (5 bases each). CDR1 SNHLY and CDR2 FYNNEI come from the germline V gene. CDR3 length equals 13 residues. Deletions cut 9 bases from V and 3 bases from J, with 15 bases between. In DNA form, the CDR3 reads TGTGCCAGACAGACCGGGGCCAACTACGAGCAGTACTTC. It is translated as CARQTGANYEQYF.

The J gene is TRBJ2-2, the V gene TRBV10-1; weak D call: TRBD1 (5 bases). Trimming removed 1 base at V and 1 base at J, with 7 bases between. This CDR3 spans 15 amino acids. In germline, CDR1 is WNHNN, CDR2 SYGVQD (reference sequence). CDR3 protein: CASSEFQGNTGELFF. The CDR3 DNA reads TGCGCCAGCAGTGAGTTCCAGGGGAACACCGGGGAGCTGTTTTTT.

The V gene is TRBV18, the J gene TRBJ1-5; the D is unclear. The germline gives CDR1 KGHSH, CDR2 LQKENI. The V and J ends lost 0 bases and 4 bases respectively, with 1 base between them. The CDR3 runs to 12 residues. The CDR3 region has the DNA TGTGCCAGCTCACCACCTAATCAGCCCCAGCATTTT. This gives the protein CASSPPNQPQHF.

V usage is TRBV6-8 and J usage is TRBJ1-1; TRBD1 agrees at 7 bases. The CDR3 is 14 amino acids. Losses at the gene ends were 5 bases for V and 1 base for J; bases not matched to a gene: 4. Looked up from germline, CDR1 is MNHGY and CDR2 is SAAAGT. The CDR3, as DNA: TGTGCCAGCAGTAAACAGGGGTGGAACACTGAAGCTTTCTTT. Its translation is CASSKQGWNTEAFF.

The chain links TRBV9 to TRBJ1-6; D remains unclear. The CDR3 covers 13 residues. V lost 4 bases to trimming and J lost 8 bases, with 10 bases between them. CDR1 is SGDLS and CDR2 is YYNGEE in the germline V gene. CDR3 protein: CASSSEMDSPLHF. In DNA form, the CDR3 reads TGTGCCAGCAGCTCTGAGATGGATTCACCCCTCCACTTT.

The chain uses TRBV5-1 and TRBJ2-2, with a tentative D call TRBD2 (6 bases). Germline CDR1 reads SGHRS; CDR2 reads YFSETQ. The CDR3 contains 14 residues. V gave up 4 bases and J gave up 8 bases, with 15 bases separating them. The CDR3 sequence is CASSAGTVFGELFF. CDR3 DNA sequence: TGCGCCAGCAGCGCGGGGACGGTTTTTGGGGAGCTGTTTTTT.

The chain's CDR3 is CAWSAGPKGAQHF. The CDR3 coding sequence is TGTGCCTGGAGTGCCGGGCCCAAGGGAGCCCAGCATTTT. V and J are TRBV30 and TRBJ1-5; no clear D gene. This CDR3 comprises 13 residues. V gave up 1 base and J gave up 11 bases, with 15 bases separating them. Germline lookup yields CDR1 GTSNPN and CDR2 SVGIG (reference sequence).

The V gene is TRBV6-8, the J gene TRBJ1-5; TRBD1 is a possible D gene (5 bases). V was pared by 6 bases and J by 6 bases, with 15 bases between. This CDR3 comprises 14 residues. Germline loops: CDR1 MNHGY, CDR2 SAAAGT. Written as DNA, the CDR3 is TGTGCCAGCAGCATAGACAGATGGAGTCAGCCCCAGCATTTT. Translating it yields CASSIDRWSQPQHF.

To note about this clone: Sequence at one end of the junction differs from germline and may be a read error. The chain is built from TRBV5-1 and TRBJ2-2; D is tentatively TRBD1 or TRBD2 (5 bases each). This CDR3 has 14 residues. CDR1 is SGHRS, CDR2 YFSETQ, per germline. The CDR3 protein is CVSSREMGTGELFF. The CDR3 nucleotides are TGCGTCAGCAGCAGGGAGATGGGTACCGGGGAGCTGTTTTTT.

The rearrangement joins TRBV5-1 to TRBJ2-3; weak D call: TRBD1 (5 bases). Trimming removed 0 bases from V and 3 bases from J, with 8 bases in between. The CDR3 consists of 14 residues. Germline V gene data show CDR1 as SGHRS and CDR2 as YFSETQ. The CDR3 coding sequence is TGCGCCAGCAGCTTGGGGCCAGGGACAGATACGCAGTATTTT. This translates into CASSLGPGTDTQYF.

This rearrangement joins TRBV12-5 to TRBJ2-1; tentatively, D is TRBD2 (6 bases). This CDR3 comprises 15 residues. Germline CDR1 LGHNT, CDR2 FRNRAP. CDR3 sequence (DNA): TGTGCCAGCATCGAGGGAGGAAGGGGTTCTACTGAGCAGTTCTTC. Residues: CASIEGGRGSTEQFF.

The chain couples TRBV19 to TRBJ1-2; D is ambiguous. V gave up 3 bases and J gave up 4 bases, with 21 bases separating them. CDR1 is LNHDA and CDR2 is SQIVND in the germline V gene (reference sequence). The CDR3 covers 17 residues. This CDR3 is CASSITGSLSPFYGYTF. DNA of the CDR3: TGTGCCAGTAGTATCACCGGGTCCCTCTCTCCGTTCTATGGCTACACCTTC.

The genes are TRBV28 and TRBJ1-1; a weak D match, TRBD1 (6 bases). There are 12 residues in the CDR3. V lost 6 bases and J 7 bases, leaving 12 bases between the germline ends. Germline CDR1 MDHEN, CDR2 SYDVKM. The DNA of the CDR3 is TGTGCCAGCAGATTACAGGGTAATGAAGCTTTCTTT. Amino acid sequence: CASRLQGNEAFF.